Listed below are T cell receptor beta chains from one sample, sequenced in a study of immune heterogeneity within non-small cell lung tumors. TCRdb ran MiXCR on the multiplex PCR reads and lists one entry per CDR3 protein. Of about 21,000 distinct CDR3 sequences listed, around 30% are singletons. Sequenced sample: lung tumor tissue. These receptors originate from a man aged 35 to 55 with non-small cell lung cancer. The CDR3 runs from the conserved cysteine through the conserved F or W. The D gene is left open where the match is weak. Size is stated for part of the rows, as once, few or many counts, or as a class when the clone is expanded.

V	length	D	J	size	DNA	CDR3
TRBV7-9	15	-	TRBJ1-2	-	TGTGCCATCAGCTTCGGGGGGGCTATTAACTATGGCTACACCTTC	CAISFGGAINYGYTF
TRBV7-3	13	-	TRBJ1-1	few	TGTGCCACCTCTCGCGAACCGAACACTGAAGCTTTCTTT	CATSREPNTEAFF
TRBV11-2	13	-	TRBJ2-1	-	TGTGCCAGCAGCCTCCGGGACTTAGATGAGCAGTTCTTC	CASSLRDLDEQFF
TRBV7-8	13	-	TRBJ2-3	-	TGTGCCAGCAGCTTAGGGGGCACAGATACGCAGTATTTT	CASSLGGTDTQYF
TRBV6-2/TRBV6-3	15	-	TRBJ2-2	many	TGTGCCAGCAGTTTACGGACTACATTTTCCGGGGAGCTGTTTTTT	CASSLRTTFSGELFF
TRBV20-1	12	-	TRBJ1-2	few	TGCAGTGCACCCGGGACCGCCAAGAGCTACACCTTC	CSAPGTAKSYTF
TRBV5-1	11	-	TRBJ2-5	-	TGCGCCAGCAGCTTCGGGGAGACCCAGTACTTC	CASSFGETQYF
TRBV11-3	12	-	TRBJ2-1	few	TGTGCCAGCAGCTTCTCCAGATTAGAGCAGTTCTTC	CASSFSRLEQFF
TRBV9	17	TRBD2	TRBJ2-4	few	TGTGCCAGCAGCCCCGGGGGGGGAGTTTTGGCCAAAAACATTCAGTACTTC	CASSPGGGVLAKNIQYF
TRBV19	16	TRBD2	TRBJ2-1	few	TGTGCCAGTAGTGGGGGGGGAAGCGGGAGTGAGAATGAGCAGTTCTTC	CASSGGGSGSENEQFF
TRBV6-1	14	-	TRBJ2-2	few	TGTGCCAGCACCCTGGACAGGAACACCGGGGAGCTGTTTTTT	CASTLDRNTGELFF
TRBV7-9	13	-	TRBJ2-1	many	TGTGCCAGCAGCACGCAGGGATACAATGAGCAGTTCTTC	CASSTQGYNEQFF
TRBV20-1	14	-	TRBJ1-5	-	TGCAGTGCCTTGGTCTGGGGGGCAGATCAGCCCCAGCATTTT	CSALVWGADQPQHF
TRBV11-3	12	-	TRBJ1-2	few	TGTGCCAGCAGCTTAGGGGACTATGGCTACACCTTC	CASSLGDYGYTF
TRBV7-2	15	TRBD1	TRBJ2-2	few	TGTGCCAGCAGCTGGCGACAGGGACCCACCGGGGAGCTGTTTTTT	CASSWRQGPTGELFF
TRBV6-2/TRBV6-3	14	-	TRBJ2-7	-	TGTGCCAGTTACAGCGCGGAGGGGGGCCACGAGCAGTACTTC	CASYSAEGGHEQYF
TRBV2	13	TRBD1	TRBJ1-2	many	TGTGCCAGCAACGGACAGGGACTTTATGGCTACACCTTC	CASNGQGLYGYTF
TRBV27	10	-	TRBJ2-1	-	TGTGCCAGGTCCTACAATGAGCAGTTCTTC	CARSYNEQFF
TRBV2	15	-	TRBJ2-3	medium-sized	TGTGCCAGCAGAACAGGGACCTCTTTCACAGATACGCAGTATTTT	CASRTGTSFTDTQYF
TRBV11-1	15	TRBD1	TRBJ2-7	many	TGTGCCAGCAGCTTAGGCCGGGACAGGGGGTACGAGCAGTACTTC	CASSLGRDRGYEQYF
TRBV12-3/TRBV12-4	14	TRBD1	TRBJ1-3	many	TGTGCCAGCACCAAGACAGGGATAGAGGGCACCATATATTTT	CASTKTGIEGTIYF
TRBV2	15	TRBD1	TRBJ1-6	many	TGTGCCAGCAGTGAATTGGGACAGGTGGCTTCACCCCTCCACTTT	CASSELGQVASPLHF
TRBV20-1	12	TRBD1	TRBJ1-2	-	TGCAGTGCCCAGACAGGGGGATTTGGCTACACCTTC	CSAQTGGFGYTF
TRBV19	13	-	TRBJ1-1	many	TGTGCCAGTAAAGAGGGAAGAGGGACTGAAGCTTTCTTT	CASKEGRGTEAFF
TRBV7-2	13	-	TRBJ2-7	-	TGTGCCAGCAGCTCTTACCAGGGTTACGAGCAATACTTC	CASSSYQGYEQYF
TRBV6-2/TRBV6-3	15	-	TRBJ2-5	-	TGTGCCAGCACCCCTCGGGGTGCCCCACAAGAGACCCAGTACTTC	CASTPRGAPQETQYF
TRBV10-3	15	-	TRBJ1-1	many	TGTGCCATCAGGGTGAGGGGATCGGGGGACACTGAAGCTTTCTTT	CAIRVRGSGDTEAFF
TRBV7-9	12	TRBD1	TRBJ2-3	-	TGTGCCAGCGACAGGGGCGCAGATACGCAGTATTTT	CASDRGADTQYF
TRBV6-2/TRBV6-3	16	TRBD2	TRBJ2-1	once	TGTGCCAGCAGCCGGCCCAGCGGGGGGGGTTACAATGAGCAGTTCTTC	CASSRPSGGGYNEQFF
TRBV5-4	15	-	TRBJ2-1	-	TGTGCCAGCTCACGCTGGGGGTTCTCCTACAATGAGCAGTTCTTC	CASSRWGFSYNEQFF
TRBV6-1	17	-	TRBJ2-1	few	TGTGCCAGCAGTGAATGGGCGGTTAGGAGCTCCTACAATGAGCAGTTCTTC	CASSEWAVRSSYNEQFF
TRBV7-8	17	TRBD2	TRBJ2-5	few	TGTGCCAGCAGCCCCCGAATAGCGGGCTGGAGACAAGAGACCCAGTACTTC	CASSPRIAGWRQETQYF
TRBV20-1	11	-	TRBJ1-3	-	TGCAGTGCCATCTCTGGAAACACCATATATTTT	CSAISGNTIYF
TRBV10-3	17	TRBD2	TRBJ2-7	few	TGTGCCATCAGTGTCCCGGGACTAGCGGGAAGATCGAACGAGCAGTACTTC	CAISVPGLAGRSNEQYF
TRBV7-2	14	-	TRBJ2-2	-	TGTGCCAGCAGCCCGCTCATCGGTATAGGGGAGCTGTTTTTT	CASSPLIGIGELFF
TRBV2	15	-	TRBJ2-7	medium-sized	TGTGCCAGCACTGGGCGTCCGGGAAACATATACGAGCAGTACTTC	CASTGRPGNIYEQYF
TRBV25-1	16	-	TRBJ2-3	few	TGTGCCAGCAGTGTGGTAGGGGGGAGAGGCACAGATACGCAGTATTTT	CASSVVGGRGTDTQYF
TRBV24-1	15	-	TRBJ2-1	medium-sized	TGTGCCACCAGTGATGAGGACAGCTCCTACAATGAGCAGTTCTTC	CATSDEDSSYNEQFF
TRBV30	20	-	TRBJ1-3	-	TGTGCCTGGAGTGTAGAGTACAGTTTGACCTTTCAAGTAATTGGAAACACCATATATTTT	CAWSVEYSLTFQVIGNTIYF
TRBV19	14	TRBD1	TRBJ1-6	many	TGTGCCAGTAGTATTACAGGGGACCGTTCACCCCTCCACTTT	CASSITGDRSPLHF
TRBV10-1	16	TRBD1	TRBJ2-1	-	TGCGCCAGCAGTCTCGTCCCGGGACAGGGGTACAATGAGCAGTTCTTC	CASSLVPGQGYNEQFF
TRBV7-8	15	-	TRBJ1-1	-	TGTGCCAGCAGCTTAGGTTCGGGGACAAACACTGAAGCTTTCTTT	CASSLGSGTNTEAFF
TRBV6-1	14	-	TRBJ1-1	few	TGTGCCAGCAGTTTCTATAGCCCGAACACTGAAGCTTTCTTT	CASSFYSPNTEAFF
TRBV10-3	14	-	TRBJ2-2	few	TGTGCCATCAGTGGTATAAAGAATTCCGGGGAGCTGTTTTTT	CAISGIKNSGELFF
TRBV4-2	16	TRBD2	TRBJ2-2	few	TGTGCCAGCAGCCAAGTACAGGGACTAGGCACCGGGGAGCTGTTTTTT	CASSQVQGLGTGELFF
TRBV20-1	13	-	TRBJ1-5	-	TGCAGTGCTAGGGGTAGTAGCAATCAGCCCCAGCATTTT	CSARGSSNQPQHF
TRBV24-1	16	TRBD2	TRBJ2-3	many	TGTGCCACCAGCGACCAAGCGGGAGGGCCCACAGATACGCAGTATTTT	CATSDQAGGPTDTQYF
TRBV14	20	TRBD2	TRBJ2-1	-	TGTGCCAGCAGCCCGAACCCCAGGAATCGACTAGCGCAATCCTACAATGAGCAGTTCTTC	CASSPNPRNRLAQSYNEQFF
TRBV3-1	14	-	TRBJ2-7	many	TGTGCCAGCAGCCCGGGACCTACAGGTTACGAGCAGTACTTC	CASSPGPTGYEQYF
TRBV18	15	-	TRBJ2-7	-	TGTGCCAGCTCACTAAACAGACCTGGGTCCTACGAGCAGTACTTC	CASSLNRPGSYEQYF
TRBV6-5	18	-	TRBJ1-1	medium-sized	TGTGCCAGCAGTTACTCTGGGGGGGTTCGACAGATGAACACTGAAGCTTTCTTT	CASSYSGGVRQMNTEAFF